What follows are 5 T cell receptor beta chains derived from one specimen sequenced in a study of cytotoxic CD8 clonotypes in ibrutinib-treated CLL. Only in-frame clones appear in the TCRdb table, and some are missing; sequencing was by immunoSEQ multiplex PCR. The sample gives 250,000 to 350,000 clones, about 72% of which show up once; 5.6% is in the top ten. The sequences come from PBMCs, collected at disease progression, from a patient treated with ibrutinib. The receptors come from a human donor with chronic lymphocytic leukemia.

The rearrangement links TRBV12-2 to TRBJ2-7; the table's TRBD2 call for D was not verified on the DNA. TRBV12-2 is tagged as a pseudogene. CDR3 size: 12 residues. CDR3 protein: CASPRGPYEQYF. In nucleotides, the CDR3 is TGTGCAAGTCCCCGAGGCCCCTACGAGCAGTACTTC.

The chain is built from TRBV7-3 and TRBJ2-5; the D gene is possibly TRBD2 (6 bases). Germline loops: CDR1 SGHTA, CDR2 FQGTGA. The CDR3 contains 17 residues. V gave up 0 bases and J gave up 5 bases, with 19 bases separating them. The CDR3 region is CASSLTGSGSLGETQYF. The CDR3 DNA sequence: TGTGCCAGCAGCTTAACGGGTAGCGGTTCTCTGGGGGAGACCCAGTACTTC.

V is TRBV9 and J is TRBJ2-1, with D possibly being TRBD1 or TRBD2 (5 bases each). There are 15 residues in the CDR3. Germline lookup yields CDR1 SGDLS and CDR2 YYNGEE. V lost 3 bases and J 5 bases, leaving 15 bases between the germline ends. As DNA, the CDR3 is TGTGCCAGCAGCGACACTCCGGGGCTTCACAATGAGCAGTTCTTC. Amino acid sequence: CASSDTPGLHNEQFF.

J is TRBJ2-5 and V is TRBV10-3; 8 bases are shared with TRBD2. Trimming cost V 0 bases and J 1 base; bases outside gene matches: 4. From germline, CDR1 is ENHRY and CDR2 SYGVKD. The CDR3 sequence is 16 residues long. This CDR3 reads CAISESGLGSQETQYF. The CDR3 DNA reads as TGTGCCATCAGTGAGTCGGGACTAGGGTCCCAAGAGACCCAGTACTTC.

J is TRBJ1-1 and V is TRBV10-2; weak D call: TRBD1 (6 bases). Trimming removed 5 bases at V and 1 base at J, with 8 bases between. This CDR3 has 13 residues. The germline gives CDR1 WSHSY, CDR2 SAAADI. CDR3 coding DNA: TGCGCCAGCAGTACCAGGGGGAACACTGAAGCTTTCTTT. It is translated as CASSTRGNTEAFF.